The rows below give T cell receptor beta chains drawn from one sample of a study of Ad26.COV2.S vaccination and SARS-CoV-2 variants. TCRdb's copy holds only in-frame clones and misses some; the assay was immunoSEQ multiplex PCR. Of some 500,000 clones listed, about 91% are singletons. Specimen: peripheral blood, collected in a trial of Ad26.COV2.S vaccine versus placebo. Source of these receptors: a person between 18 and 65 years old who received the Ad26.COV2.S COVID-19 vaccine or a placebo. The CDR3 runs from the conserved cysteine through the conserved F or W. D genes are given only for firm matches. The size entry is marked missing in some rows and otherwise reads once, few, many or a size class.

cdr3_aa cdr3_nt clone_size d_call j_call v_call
CASSLTGTSYEQYF TGTGCCAGCAGCTTGACGGGGACTTCCTACGAGCAGTACTTC . . TRBJ2-7 TRBV5-4
CASSLQGADEKLFF TGTGCCAGCTCACTACAGGGGGCGGATGAAAAACTGTTTTTT . TRBD1 TRBJ1-4 TRBV18
CASSLVRAQINSPLHF TGTGCCAGCAGCTTGGTCCGGGCTCAAATAAATTCACCCCTCCACTTT once . TRBJ1-6 TRBV5-5
CASSLLQGAKGQPQHF TGTGCCAGCAGCTTACTCCAGGGGGCTAAAGGTCAGCCCCAGCATTTT few TRBD1 TRBJ1-5 TRBV7-6
CASSQFIGGGGRSGTEAFF TGTGCCAGCAGCCAATTTATAGGAGGGGGTGGAAGGTCGGGCACTGAAGCTTTCTTT . . TRBJ1-1 TRBV4-2
CASSELPTGDSEAFF TGTGCCAGCAGTGAATTGCCGACGGGGGACTCTGAAGCTTTCTTT few . TRBJ1-1 TRBV6-1
CASSHGAGTSDRGYTF TGTGCCAGCAGCCACGGGGCCGGGACGTCGGACCGCGGCTACACCTTC . . TRBJ1-2 TRBV7-8
CASRAGESSYNEQFF TGTGCCAGCAGGGCGGGAGAGAGCTCCTACAATGAGCAGTTCTTC . TRBD2 TRBJ2-1 TRBV27
CASSSMRQQGRANIQYF TGTGCCAGCAGCTCAATGAGGCAACAGGGGCGGGCTAACATTCAGTACTTC . TRBD1 TRBJ2-4 TRBV7-9
CASSLRGSYGYTF TGTGCCAGCAGTTTAAGGGGAAGCTATGGCTACACCTTC . . TRBJ1-2 TRBV28
CASSSRLKAFF TGTGCCAGCAGTTCCAGGTTGAAGGCTTTCTTT . . TRBJ1-1 TRBV12-3/TRBV12-4
CASSEAAAPNTEAFF TGTGCCAGCAGTGAAGCCGCGGCCCCGAACACTGAAGCTTTCTTT . . TRBJ1-1 TRBV6-1
CASHRGETDTQYF TGTGCCAGCCATAGAGGAGAAACAGATACGCAGTATTTT . . TRBJ2-3 TRBV3-1/TRBV3-2
CASSHVTSGVGNEQFF TGCGCCAGCAGCCACGTTACTAGCGGGGTGGGCAATGAGCAGTTCTTC . TRBD2 TRBJ2-1 TRBV4-3
CASSWTGEDTQYF TGTGCCAGCAGCTGGACAGGGGAAGATACGCAGTATTTT . TRBD1 TRBJ2-3 TRBV11-3
CASSDDLAGGQDTQYF TGTGCCAGCAGTGACGACCTAGCGGGAGGGCAAGATACGCAGTATTTT many TRBD2 TRBJ2-3 TRBV6-1
CASSEDRTSSGNTIYF TGTGCCAGCAGTGAGGACAGGACGAGCTCTGGAAACACCATATATTTT . TRBD1 TRBJ1-3 TRBV2
CASSFGTGINQPQHF TGTGCCAGCAGCTTTGGGACAGGGATTAATCAGCCCCAGCATTTT . TRBD1 TRBJ1-5 TRBV7-2
CARSLKGGGLNEKLFF TGTGCCAGAAGCTTAAAGGGGGGGGGTCTAAATGAAAAACTGTTTTTT . . TRBJ1-4 TRBV7-5
CSVEVDLAIDTQYF TGCAGCGTTGAAGTGGATCTAGCGATAGATACGCAGTATTTT . . TRBJ2-3 TRBV29-1
CASSGDPQSEKLFF TGCGCCAGCAGCGGGGACCCGCAGAGTGAAAAACTGTTTTTT . . TRBJ1-4 TRBV5-1
CASSQGRTGFSNSPLHF TGCGCCAGCAGTCAGGGGAGGACAGGGTTTAGTAATTCACCCCTCCACTTT . TRBD1 TRBJ1-6 TRBV23-1
CASSLGEWGQPQHF TGCGCCAGCAGCTTAGGGGAGTGGGGCCAGCCCCAGCATTTT . . TRBJ1-5 TRBV5-1
CASSEDRGISEAFF TGCGCCAGCAGCGAGGACAGGGGGATATCTGAAGCTTTCTTT . TRBD1 TRBJ1-1 TRBV5-1
CASSLYPRVNEQFF TGTGCCAGCAGTTTGTATCCCAGGGTGAATGAGCAGTTCTTC . . TRBJ2-1 TRBV2
CASSADRGRTTEAFF TGTGCCAGTAGTGCGGACAGGGGAAGGACCACTGAAGCTTTCTTT . TRBD1 TRBJ1-1 TRBV19
CASSYLLAGVGGYTF TGTGCCAGCAGTTACCTCCTAGCAGGGGTAGGCGGCTACACCTTC . . TRBJ1-2 TRBV6-2/TRBV6-3
CASSIGSAGGSPLHF TGTGCCAGTAGTATCGGATCGGCCGGAGGTTCACCCCTCCACTTT . . TRBJ1-6 TRBV19
CSASMGGGSPLHF TGCAGTGCTAGTATGGGGGGCGGGTCACCCCTCCACTTT . . TRBJ1-6 TRBV20-1
CSVDQVYGYTF TGCAGCGTTGATCAGGTCTATGGCTACACCTTC . . TRBJ1-2 TRBV29-1
CASSFGAGSMYEQYF TGTGCCAGCAGCTTCGGGGCAGGGAGTATGTACGAGCAGTACTTC . . TRBJ2-7 TRBV7-9
CASSLGQTGEQFF TGTGCCAGCAGCTTAGGACAAACGGGGGAGCAGTTCTTC . . TRBJ2-1 TRBV7-2
CASSNRDRRQPQHF TGTGCCAGCAGTAACCGGGACAGGAGGCAGCCCCAGCATTTT . TRBD1 TRBJ1-5 TRBV28